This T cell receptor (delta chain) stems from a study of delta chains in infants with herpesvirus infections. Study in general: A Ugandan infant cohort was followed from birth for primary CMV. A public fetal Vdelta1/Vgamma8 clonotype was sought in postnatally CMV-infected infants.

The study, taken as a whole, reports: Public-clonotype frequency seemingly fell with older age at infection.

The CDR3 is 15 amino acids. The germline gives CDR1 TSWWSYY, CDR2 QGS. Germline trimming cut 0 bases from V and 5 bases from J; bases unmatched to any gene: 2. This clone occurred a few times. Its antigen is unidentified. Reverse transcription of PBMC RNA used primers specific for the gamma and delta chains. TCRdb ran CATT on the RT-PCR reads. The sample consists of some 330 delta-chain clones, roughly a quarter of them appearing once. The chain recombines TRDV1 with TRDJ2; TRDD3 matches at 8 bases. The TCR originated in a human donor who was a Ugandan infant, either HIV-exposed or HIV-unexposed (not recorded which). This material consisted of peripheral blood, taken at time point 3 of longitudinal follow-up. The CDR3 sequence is CALGELMGDTAQLFF. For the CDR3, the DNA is TGTGCTCTTGGGGAACTGATGGGGGATACAGCACAACTCTTCTTT.